This T cell receptor (beta chain) comes out of a study of human T cells and chemical hapten exposure. Study-wide results and caveats: Patch test score was positively correlated with the counts of TCRs that had expanded at PT1.

This clonotype was detected only a few times. Its antigen is still unknown. TCRdb reprocessed the RACE reads via MiXCR and lists one record per CDR3 protein. The sample holds some 88,000 distinct CDR3 sequences, approximately 10% seen once. The time point denotes: patch test 2, 6 weeks after DPC sensitization. The treatment: therapeutic diphenylcyclopropenone sensitization with weekly scalp DPC. Every donor had alopecia and was 18 to 70 years old; all were suitable for DPC. Trimming took off 0 bases at V and 5 bases at J, with 5 bases between the two ends. The CDR3 loop spans 13 amino acids. Germline lookup yields CDR1 MNHNS and CDR2 SASEGT.

The source material was whole blood, sampled in connection with sensitization to the hapten diphenylcyclopropenone (DPC). The chain links TRBV6-1 to TRBJ1-5; D gene uncertain. This clonotype originated in a man aged 40-49 years with alopecia areata. Some clones in this sample may be carry-over from other donors' samples. This CDR3 reads CASSEAQYQPQHF. The CDR3 DNA reads TGTGCCAGCAGTGAAGCCCAATATCAGCCCCAGCATTTT.